This T cell receptor beta chain derives from a study of identical twins. TCRdb re-analysed the 5' RACE reads in MiXCR, keeping a single row per CDR3 protein. The sample contains hundreds of thousands of distinct CDR3 sequences, approximately 25% of which appear only once. The CDR3 totals 13 residues. V was clipped by 10 bases and J by 1 base, with 8 bases between them. This same sample was also part of a study on T cells expressing NK-cell markers.

The rearrangement uses TRBV12-3 or TRBV12-4 and TRBJ2-6; D not certain. The receptor's source is a woman younger than 30 in good health. The specimen sequenced was CD4+ T cells sorted from blood. The CDR3 sequence is CATQDSGANVLTF. The DNA of the CDR3 is TGTGCCACCCAGGATTCTGGGGCCAACGTCCTGACTTTC.